These 8 T cell receptor beta chains were sequenced from one sample in a study of cytomegalovirus exposure and HLA in healthy donors. Primers included in the PCR were 60 Vbeta and 13 Jbeta primers. TCRdb keeps only in-frame clones here, not all; method: immunoSEQ multiplex PCR. Among fewer than 200,000 clones listed, around 80% were seen once. Sequencing used PBMCs. Every receptor here comes from a man aged 18 to 35 in good health and CMV-seronegative.

The chain is built from TRBV9 and TRBJ2-3; 7 positions match TRBD2. The CDR3 is 16 residues long. J was trimmed by 2 bases and V by 0 bases; bases with no gene match: 6. Germline-derived CDR1 and CDR2 are SGDLS and YYNGEE. The CDR3 loop is CASSVGGGVFTDTQYF. DNA of the CDR3: TGTGCCAGCAGCGTAGGCGGGGGAGTATTCACAGATACGCAGTATTTT. Complete variable domain (other parts from reference TRBV9 and TRBJ2-3): DSGVTQTPKHLITATGQRVTLRCSPRSGDLSVYWYQQSLDQGLQFLIQYYNGEERAKGNILERFSAQQFPDLHSELNLSSLELGDSALYFCASSVGGGVFTDTQYFGPGTRLTVL.

In its sample, this clone was seen a few times. The chain employs TRBV5-3 and TRBJ2-7; 7 nucleotides agree with TRBD2. TRBV5-3 counts as an open reading frame of uncertain function. Losses at the gene ends were 10 bases for V and 6 bases for J; bases not matched to a gene: 10. CDR3 length: 12 amino acids. CDR3 in amino acids: CAWPRERGEQYF. The DNA for the CDR3 is TGTGCCTGGCCGCGGGAGCGCGGCGAGCAGTACTTC.

This clone occurred a few times. V usage is TRBV6-6 and J usage is TRBJ1-1, with 7 nucleotides matching TRBD1. Germline values: CDR1 MNHNY, CDR2 SVGAGI (reference sequence). This CDR3 comprises 14 residues. Trimming cost V 7 bases and J 7 bases; bases outside gene matches: 12. The CDR3 DNA sequence: TGTGCCAGCACCGTATCGACAGGGCTTTATGAAGCTTTCTTT. This translates into CASTVSTGLYEAFF.

The CDR3 is CASSFPGLGQHEQFF. In nucleotides, the CDR3 is TGTGCCAGCAGCTTCCCGGGACTAGGACAACATGAGCAGTTCTTC. V and J are TRBV11-2 and TRBJ2-1; 8 bases agree with TRBD2. Looked up from germline, CDR1 is SGHAT and CDR2 is FQNNGV. V was clipped by 3 bases and J by 8 bases; unmatched bases: 9. There are 15 residues in the CDR3.

The chain carries TRBV4-3 and TRBJ1-5; no definite D call. CDR1 is LGHNA, CDR2 YSLEER, per germline. The CDR3 has 13 amino acids. With 1 base removed from V and 5 bases from J, the gap between germline ends came to 6 bases. CDR3 sequence reads: CASSQGAYQPQHF. Written as DNA, the CDR3 is TGCGCCAGCAGCCAAGGGGCGTATCAGCCCCAGCATTTT.

In nucleotides, the CDR3 is TGCGCCAGCAGCCAAGAACTAGCGGGGGGAGATACGCAGTATTTT. As protein: CASSQELAGGDTQYF. The rearrangement joins TRBV4-1 to TRBJ2-3; 12 bases line up with TRBD2. V lost 0 bases and J lost 5; bases outside the gene matches: 0. Germline lookup yields CDR1 MGHRA and CDR2 YSYEKL. This CDR3 has 15 amino acids.

The J gene is TRBJ2-7, the V gene TRBV6-1, with 9 bases matching TRBD1. This CDR3 has 12 residues. Trimming took 10 bases from V and 4 from J; bases not matched to a gene: 5. From germline, CDR1 is MNHNS and CDR2 SASEGT. In nucleotides, the CDR3 is TGTGCCACCCGGGACAGGGTGTACGAGCAGTACTTC. As protein: CATRDRVYEQYF.

On this clone itself: One end of the junction fails to match germline, which may point to a read error. The rearrangement joins TRBV7-9 to TRBJ2-7, with TRBD2 as a possible D gene (6 bases). This CDR3 spans 12 amino acids. Looked up from germline, CDR1 is SEHNR and CDR2 is FQNEAQ (reference sequence). This CDR3 is CSSSFLAREQYF. CDR3 in DNA: TGTTCCAGCAGCTTTCTAGCGAGGGAGCAGTACTTC.